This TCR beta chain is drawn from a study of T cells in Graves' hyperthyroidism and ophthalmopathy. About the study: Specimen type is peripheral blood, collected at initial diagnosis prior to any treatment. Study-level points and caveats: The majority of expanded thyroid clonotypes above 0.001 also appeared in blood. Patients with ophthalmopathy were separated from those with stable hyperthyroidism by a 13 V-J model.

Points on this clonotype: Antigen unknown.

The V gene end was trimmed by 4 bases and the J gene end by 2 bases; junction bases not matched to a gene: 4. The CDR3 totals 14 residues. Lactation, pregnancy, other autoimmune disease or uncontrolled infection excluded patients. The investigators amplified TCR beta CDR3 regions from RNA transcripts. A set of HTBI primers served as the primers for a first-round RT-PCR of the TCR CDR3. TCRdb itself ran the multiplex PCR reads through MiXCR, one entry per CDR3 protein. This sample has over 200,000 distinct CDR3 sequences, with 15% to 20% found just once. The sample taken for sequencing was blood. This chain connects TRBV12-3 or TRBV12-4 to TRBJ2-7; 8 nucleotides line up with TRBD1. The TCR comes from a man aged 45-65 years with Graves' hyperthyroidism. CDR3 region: CASSWGTGTYEQYF. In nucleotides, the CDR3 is TGTGCCAGCAGTTGGGGGACAGGTACCTACGAGCAGTACTTC.